The rows below give T cell receptor beta chains drawn from one sample of a study of T cells after yellow fever vaccination. A single record per CDR3 protein comes from TCRdb applying MiXCR to the 5' RACE reads. The data show about 550,000 distinct CDR3 sequences, 15% to 20% seen once. The source was PBMCs, collected 15 days after the yellow fever booster vaccination. These TCRs come from a man aged 25 to 40 who received the YFV17D yellow fever vaccine. CDR3s include the opening cysteine and the closing phenylalanine or tryptophan. The D gene is left open where the match is weak. Clone size, where shown, is once, few, many, or a class for clones that have expanded.

TRBJ2-1 TRBV7-8 many NA TGTGCCAGCAGCCCCTCGGACCCAAGACGGTTCTTC CASSPSDPRRFF
TRBJ2-7 TRBV24-1 NA NA TGTGCCACCAGTGATTTGCCCGGGACCGAACCCAGGACGGGGTACTTC CATSDLPGTEPRTGYF
TRBJ2-1 TRBV5-1 NA NA TGCGCCAGCCAGGGGACTTACAATGAGCAGTTCTTC CASQGTYNEQFF
TRBJ2-2 TRBV6-4 few TRBD2 TGTGCCAGCAGATTTAGGACTAGCGGGAGTCCCCTGAACACCGGGGAGCTGTTTTTT CASRFRTSGSPLNTGELFF
TRBJ1-1 TRBV5-1 few NA TGCGCCAGCAGTCGGGACGGTGAAGCTTTCTTT CASSRDGEAFF
TRBJ2-1 TRBV2 few NA TGTGCCAGCAGGAGGGAGTTCGGGGAGCAGTTCTTC CASRREFGEQFF
TRBJ2-1 TRBV24-1 once NA TGTGCCACCAGTGATTTGTCGGTCAGGGCAGATGAGCAGTTCTTC CATSDLSVRADEQFF
TRBJ2-1 TRBV7-3 NA NA TGTGCCAGCAGCTTAATGGCAGACCCTTACAATGAGCAGTTCTTC CASSLMADPYNEQFF
TRBJ2-1 TRBV7-2 few NA TGTGCCAGCAGCCCGCGCTCGATTTCGGCGCGGTTCTTC CASSPRSISARFF
TRBJ2-7 TRBV6-5 many TRBD1 TGTGCCAGCGGAACGACAGGGATTACCTACGAGCAGTACTTC CASGTTGITYEQYF
TRBJ2-7 TRBV2 few TRBD1 TGTGCCAGCAGGACAAACAGGGGGAACTACGAGCAGTACTTC CASRTNRGNYEQYF
TRBJ2-2 TRBV29-1 NA NA TGCAGCGTTGAAGGGGGCGTGAACACCGGGGAGCTGTTTTTT CSVEGGVNTGELFF
TRBJ2-1 TRBV29-1 NA TRBD2 TGCAGCGTTGGTATCGGACTAGCGGAGGGGGAGCAGTTCTTC CSVGIGLAEGEQFF
TRBJ1-5 TRBV7-9 few NA TGTGCCAGCAGCTTTAGTGGGGGGCCCAAGCCCCAGCATTTT CASSFSGGPKPQHF
TRBJ1-1 TRBV29-1 NA NA TGCAGCGTTTCGCGCAGGGAGACTGAAGCTTTCTTT CSVSRRETEAFF
TRBJ2-1 TRBV12-3/TRBV12-4 NA NA TGTGCCAGCAGTCAATCATGGAATGAGCAGTTCTTC CASSQSWNEQFF
TRBJ2-5 TRBV12-3/TRBV12-4 few TRBD2 TGTGCCAGCAGTCAAATGCTAGCGGGAGGAAGAGAGACCCAGTACTTC CASSQMLAGGRETQYF
TRBJ2-3 TRBV10-2 NA TRBD1 TGCGCCAGCGGGGAGCGGACAGGGCGGACAGATACGCAGTATTTT CASGERTGRTDTQYF
TRBJ1-1 TRBV7-3 NA NA TGTGCCAGCAGCTTAAACGCCCCTCCGACTGAAGCTTTCTTT CASSLNAPPTEAFF
TRBJ1-5 TRBV7-9 NA NA TGTGCCAGCAGCTTAGTGGTGGGGCCGGGGCAGGGTCAGCCCCAGCATTTT CASSLVVGPGQGQPQHF
TRBJ2-1 TRBV7-8 NA TRBD2 TGTGCCAGCAGCCGGGGGACTAGCGGGAGTGGCAATGAGCAGTTCTTC CASSRGTSGSGNEQFF
TRBJ2-7 TRBV7-2 few NA TGTGCCAGCAGCTTAGGAGGAGCTAACTCCTACGAGCAGTACTTC CASSLGGANSYEQYF
TRBJ2-1 TRBV29-1 NA NA TGCAGCGCTCTAGCTGGGGTAGAGCAGTTCTTC CSALAGVEQFF
TRBJ2-3 TRBV7-2 NA TRBD2 TGTGCCAGCAATCCGGGGGGGGGTGGGGGCACAGATACGCAGTATTTT CASNPGGGGGTDTQYF
TRBJ2-3 TRBV21-1 NA NA TGTGCCAGCAGCTCACAGGGGAGCACAGATACGCAGTATTTT CASSSQGSTDTQYF
TRBJ1-1 TRBV19 many NA TGTGCCAGTAGTATTGTCTTGAACACTGAAGCTTTCTTT CASSIVLNTEAFF
TRBJ2-3 TRBV7-2 many NA TGTGCCAGCAGCTTCGCGCCGGGAGTGACAACAGATACGCAGTATTTT CASSFAPGVTTDTQYF
TRBJ2-7 TRBV29-1 NA NA TGCAGCGTCCTACAGGGTACCTCCTACGAGCAGTACTTC CSVLQGTSYEQYF
TRBJ1-1 TRBV6-2/TRBV6-3 NA TRBD1 TGTGCCAGCAGCCAGTGGACAGGTATGAACACTGAAGCTTTCTTT CASSQWTGMNTEAFF
TRBJ1-1 TRBV11-2 few NA TGTGCCAGCAGCTTAGCGGGGTTGAACACTGAAGCTTTCTTT CASSLAGLNTEAFF
TRBJ2-3 TRBV5-1 NA NA TGCGCCAGCAGCTCTCTACGGACTGATTCTCATACGGAGACGCAGTATTTT CASSSLRTDSHTETQYF
TRBJ1-3 TRBV9 NA NA TGTGCCAGCAGCCCCGGGGATTCTTCGGGAAACACCATATATTTT CASSPGDSSGNTIYF
TRBJ2-7 TRBV20-1 few NA TGCAGTGCTAGCGGAGACAGGACCTACGAGCAGTACTTC CSASGDRTYEQYF
TRBJ2-1 TRBV7-8 NA NA TGTGCCAGCAGCTTAGAGTCTCCGGCGGTGAGCTCCTACAATGAGCAGTTCTTC CASSLESPAVSSYNEQFF
TRBJ2-7 TRBV7-9 NA TRBD1 TGTGCCAGCAGCTTATACAGGGGGGCCTACGAGCAGTACTTC CASSLYRGAYEQYF
TRBJ2-7 TRBV4-2 NA NA TGTGCCAGCAGCCAAGATAACGAGCAGTACTTC CASSQDNEQYF
TRBJ2-7 TRBV20-1 NA NA TGCAGTGCTAACGGCTACAGCCCCTACGAGCAGTACTTC CSANGYSPYEQYF
TRBJ2-7 TRBV5-1 few TRBD2 TGCGCCAGCAGCTTGGCGCGGGAGGCCGCCTACGAGCAGTACTTC CASSLAREAAYEQYF
TRBJ2-5 TRBV5-1 NA NA TGCGCCAGCAGGGACATAGCTCAAGAGACCCAGTACTTC CASRDIAQETQYF
TRBJ2-1 TRBV27 few NA TGTGCCAGCAGTATCGACTGGCTCGGGAATGAGCAGTTCTTC CASSIDWLGNEQFF
TRBJ2-1 TRBV24-1 NA TRBD2 TGTGCCACCTCCGGACTAGCGGGATACAATGAGCAGTTCTTC CATSGLAGYNEQFF
TRBJ2-5 TRBV24-1 NA NA TGTGCCACCAGCCTCCCGGGGCAAGAGACCCAGTACTTC CATSLPGQETQYF
TRBJ2-1 TRBV14 NA TRBD2 TGTGCCAGCAGCCAAGATCGCGGGCTAGCGGGAACTAGTGAGCAGTTCTTC CASSQDRGLAGTSEQFF
TRBJ1-1 TRBV6-1 NA TRBD1 TGTGCCAGCAGTGAACGGACAGGGGGAATGAACACTGAAGCTTTCTTT CASSERTGGMNTEAFF
TRBJ2-1 TRBV9 few TRBD2 TGTGCCAGCAGCGTAGTGGCGGGAGTAAATGAGCAGTTCTTC CASSVVAGVNEQFF
TRBJ1-2 TRBV6-1 few NA TGTGCCAGCAGCCAGATGGGGGCGGGGTATGGCTACACCTTC CASSQMGAGYGYTF
TRBJ2-7 TRBV7-2 few TRBD2 TGTGCCAGCAGCTTAAGTCTAGCGGGAGGAATCGAGCAGTACTTC CASSLSLAGGIEQYF
TRBJ1-2 TRBV19 NA NA TGTGCCAGTATTGAGGGGGGCGGCTACACCTTC CASIEGGGYTF
TRBJ2-2 TRBV20-1 few TRBD1 TGCAGTGCTACCACAGGGGGCTTCACCGGGGAGCTGTTTTTT CSATTGGFTGELFF
TRBJ2-1 TRBV11-2 few NA TGTGCCAGCAGCCATAGCCGGGCTGAGCAGTTCTTC CASSHSRAEQFF
TRBJ2-3 TRBV5-4 NA TRBD2 TGTGCCAGCAGCTTGGGTTCAGCGGGAGTCACCGCAGATACGCAGTATTTT CASSLGSAGVTADTQYF
TRBJ2-7 TRBV2 NA NA TGTGCCAGTCTCCTCTCCCGGGAGTCAACCTACGAGCAGTACTTC CASLLSRESTYEQYF
TRBJ1-1 TRBV12-3/TRBV12-4 NA NA TGTGCCAGCACTAGACAGGCCAACACTGAAGCTTTCTTT CASTRQANTEAFF
TRBJ2-5 TRBV6-2/TRBV6-3 few NA TGTGCCAGCGGCCGACCAGATCAAGAGACCCAGTACTTC CASGRPDQETQYF
TRBJ2-1 TRBV29-1 few NA TGCAGCGTTGAAGATGGGGGCCATGAGCAGTTCTTC CSVEDGGHEQFF
TRBJ2-2 TRBV7-9 few NA TGTGCCACCCAGGGCGGGCTCCACTTGAACACCGGGGAGCTGTTTTTT CATQGGLHLNTGELFF
TRBJ2-5 TRBV30 few NA TGTGCCTGGACCAGGGGTGAGACCCAGTACTTC CAWTRGETQYF